A single T cell receptor (beta chain) is shown here with its context. This sample is drawn from a study of radiation and T cells in renal cell carcinoma. Clones were read by immunoSEQ multiplex PCR, and TCRdb kept only the in-frame ones, dropping some. Among over 10,000 clones listed, less than 75% were seen once. The treatment: treatment-naive control, cytoreductive nephrectomy. Looked up from germline, CDR1 is SNHLY and CDR2 is FYNNEI. The CDR3 is 14 amino acids. This specimen consisted of tumor tissue, obtained from a patient whose treatment was nephrectomy without radiotherapy. The chain couples TRBV2 to TRBJ2-5; D possibly corresponds to TRBD1 (6 bases). Gene TRBJ2-7 matches the end of the DNA better, so the J call may be wrong. This clonotype was obtained from a woman aged 80 or over with renal cell carcinoma. The CDR3 is CASSARDTFSEQYF. The CDR3 nucleotides are TGTGCCAGCAGCGCCAGGGACACCTTCTCCGAGCAGTACTTC.